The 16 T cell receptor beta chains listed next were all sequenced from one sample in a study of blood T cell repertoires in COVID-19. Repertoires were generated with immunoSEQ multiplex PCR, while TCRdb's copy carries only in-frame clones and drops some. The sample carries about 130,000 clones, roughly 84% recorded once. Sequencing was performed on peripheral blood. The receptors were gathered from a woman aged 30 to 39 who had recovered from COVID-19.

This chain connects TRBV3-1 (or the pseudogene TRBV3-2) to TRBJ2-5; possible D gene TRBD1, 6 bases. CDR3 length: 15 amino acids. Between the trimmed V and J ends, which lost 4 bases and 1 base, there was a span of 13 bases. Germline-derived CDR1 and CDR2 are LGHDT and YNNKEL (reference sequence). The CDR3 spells CASSPQGTSQETQYF. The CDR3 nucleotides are TGTGCCAGCAGCCCCCAGGGGACAAGCCAAGAGACCCAGTACTTC.

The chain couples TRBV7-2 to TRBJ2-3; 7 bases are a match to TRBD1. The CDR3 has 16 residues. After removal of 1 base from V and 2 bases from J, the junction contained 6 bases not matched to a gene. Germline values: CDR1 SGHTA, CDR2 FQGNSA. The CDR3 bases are TGTGCCAGCAGCTTAGTGACAGGGCGATACACAGATACGCAGTATTTT. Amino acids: CASSLVTGRYTDTQYF.

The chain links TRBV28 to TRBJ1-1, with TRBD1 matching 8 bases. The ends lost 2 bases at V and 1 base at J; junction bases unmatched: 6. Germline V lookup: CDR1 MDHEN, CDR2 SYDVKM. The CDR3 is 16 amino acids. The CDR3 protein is CASSLHGQGRNTEAFF. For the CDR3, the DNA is TGTGCCAGCAGTTTACACGGACAGGGAAGGAACACTGAAGCTTTCTTT. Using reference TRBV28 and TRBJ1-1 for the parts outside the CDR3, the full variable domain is DVKVTQSSRYLVKRTGEKVFLECVQDMDHENMFWYRQDPGLGLRLIYFSYDVKMKEKGDIPEGYSVSREKKERFSLILESASTNQTSMYLCASSLHGQGRNTEAFFGQGTRLTVV.

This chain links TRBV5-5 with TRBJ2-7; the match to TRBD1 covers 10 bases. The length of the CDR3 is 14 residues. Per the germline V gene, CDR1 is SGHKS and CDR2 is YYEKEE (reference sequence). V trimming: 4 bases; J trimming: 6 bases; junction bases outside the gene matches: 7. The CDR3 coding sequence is TGTGCCAGCAGCCCCCGGGACAGGGGAGGCGAGCAGTACTTC. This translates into CASSPRDRGGEQYF.

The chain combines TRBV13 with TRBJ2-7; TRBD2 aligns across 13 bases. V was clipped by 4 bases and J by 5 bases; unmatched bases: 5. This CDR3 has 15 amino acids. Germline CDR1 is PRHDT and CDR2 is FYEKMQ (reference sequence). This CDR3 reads CASSSGLAGWDEQYF. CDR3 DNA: TGTGCCAGCAGCTCGGGACTAGCGGGGTGGGACGAGCAGTACTTC.

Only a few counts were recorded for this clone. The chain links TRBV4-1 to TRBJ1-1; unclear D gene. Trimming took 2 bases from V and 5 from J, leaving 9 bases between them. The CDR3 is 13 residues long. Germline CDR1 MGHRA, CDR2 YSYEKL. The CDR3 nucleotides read TGCGCCAGCAGCCAAAGAGCGGGGACTGAAGCTTTCTTT. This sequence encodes CASSQRAGTEAFF.

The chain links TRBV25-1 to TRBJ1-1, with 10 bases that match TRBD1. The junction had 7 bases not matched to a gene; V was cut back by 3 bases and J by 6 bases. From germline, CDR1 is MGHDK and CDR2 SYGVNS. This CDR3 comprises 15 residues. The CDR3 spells CASSDLGTGASEAFF. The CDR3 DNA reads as TGTGCCAGCAGTGATCTCGGGACAGGGGCTTCTGAAGCTTTCTTT.

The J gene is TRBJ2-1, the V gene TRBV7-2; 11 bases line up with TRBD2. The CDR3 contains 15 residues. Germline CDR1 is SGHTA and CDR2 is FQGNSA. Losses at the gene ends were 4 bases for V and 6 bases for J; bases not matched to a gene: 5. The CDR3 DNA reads TGTGCCAGCAGCTCGATAGCGGGAGGGATCAATGAGCAGTTCTTC. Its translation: CASSSIAGGINEQFF.

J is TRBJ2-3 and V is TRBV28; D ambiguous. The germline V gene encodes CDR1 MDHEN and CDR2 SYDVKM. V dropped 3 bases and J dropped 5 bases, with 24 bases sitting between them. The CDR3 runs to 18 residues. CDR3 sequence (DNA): TGTGCCAGCAGTTTGGGTAAACGCCGAAACCTCCGAGGAGATACGCAGTATTTT. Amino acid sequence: CASSLGKRRNLRGDTQYF.

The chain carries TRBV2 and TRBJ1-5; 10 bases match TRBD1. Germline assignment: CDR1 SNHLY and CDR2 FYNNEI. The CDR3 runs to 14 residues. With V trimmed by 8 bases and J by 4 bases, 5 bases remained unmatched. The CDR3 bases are TGTGCCAGCGTGCGGGACAGGGGTAATCAGCCCCAGCATTTT. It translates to CASVRDRGNQPQHF.

The CDR3: CASSLVSSVRETQYF. CDR3 coding DNA: TGTGCCAGCAGCTTGGTTTCGTCGGTCCGGGAGACCCAGTACTTC. The rearrangement uses TRBV5-4 and TRBJ2-5; D not certain. V was pared by 0 bases and J by 5 bases, with 14 bases between. There are 15 residues in the CDR3. CDR1 is SGHNT and CDR2 is YYREEE in the germline V gene (reference sequence).

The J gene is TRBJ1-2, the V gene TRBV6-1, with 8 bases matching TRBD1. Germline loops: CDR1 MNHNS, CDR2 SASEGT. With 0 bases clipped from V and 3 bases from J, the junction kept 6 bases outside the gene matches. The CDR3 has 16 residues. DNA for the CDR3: TGTGCCAGCAGTGAAGCTAGGACAGGGTTGGACTATGGCTACACCTTC. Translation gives CASSEARTGLDYGYTF.

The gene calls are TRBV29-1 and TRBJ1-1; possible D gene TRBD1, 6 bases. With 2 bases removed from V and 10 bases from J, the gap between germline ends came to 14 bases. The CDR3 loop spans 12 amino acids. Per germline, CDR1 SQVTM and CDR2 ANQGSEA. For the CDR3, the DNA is TGCAGCGTTGAAAGGGCAGGGGTTTCAGCTTTCTTT. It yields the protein CSVERAGVSAFF.

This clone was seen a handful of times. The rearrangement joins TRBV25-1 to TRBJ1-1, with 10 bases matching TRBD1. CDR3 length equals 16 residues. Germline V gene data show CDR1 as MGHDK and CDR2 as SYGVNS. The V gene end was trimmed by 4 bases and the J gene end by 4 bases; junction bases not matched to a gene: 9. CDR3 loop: CASSGPGQGHGTEAFF. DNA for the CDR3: TGTGCCAGCAGTGGACCGGGACAGGGGCATGGCACTGAAGCTTTCTTT.

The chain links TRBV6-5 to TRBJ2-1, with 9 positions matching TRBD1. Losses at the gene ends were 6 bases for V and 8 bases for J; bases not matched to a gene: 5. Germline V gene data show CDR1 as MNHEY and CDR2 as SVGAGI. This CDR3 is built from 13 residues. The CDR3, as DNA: TGTGCCAGCAGCGGGACAGGGTTCGATGAGCAGTTCTTC. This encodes CASSGTGFDEQFF.

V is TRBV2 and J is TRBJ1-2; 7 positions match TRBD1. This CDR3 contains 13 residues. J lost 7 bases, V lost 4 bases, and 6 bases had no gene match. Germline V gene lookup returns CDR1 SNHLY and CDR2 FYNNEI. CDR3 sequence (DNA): TGTGCCAGCAGTGGACAGGGACTGAGTGGCTACACCTTC. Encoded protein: CASSGQGLSGYTF.